A selection of T cell receptor beta chains follows, all from one sample in a study of regulatory T cells in long-lasting Graves disease. TCRdb used MiXCR to reprocess the multiplex PCR reads, holding one entry per CDR3 protein. The table lists some 280,000 distinct CDR3 sequences, 22% of them singletons, with 45% to 70% in the top ten. The sample in question was peripheral blood mononuclear cells (PBMCs), obtained when the disease was refractory, from a patient treated with antithyroid drugs. The receptors originated from a female donor with Graves disease. Both conserved end residues are part of each CDR3. D genes are given only for firm matches. Clone size appears in some rows only: once, few, many, or a class for an expanded clone.

>TRBJ2-1|TRBV14|.|once
TGTGCCAGCAGCCAAGAGTTGAGGAGCTCCTACAATGAGCAGTTCTTC
CASSQELRSSYNEQFF
>TRBJ1-1|TRBV6-2/TRBV6-3|TRBD1|.
TGTGCCAGCGGGACAGGACCCAACACTGAAGCTTTCTTT
CASGTGPNTEAFF
>TRBJ2-5|TRBV6-2/TRBV6-3|TRBD1|.
TGTGCCAGCACCCCGGACAGGGGCCAAGAGACCCAGTACTTC
CASTPDRGQETQYF
>TRBJ2-7|TRBV7-8|TRBD2|few
TGTGCCAGCAGCCCGGGACTAGCGGGAGCGGGGTACGAGCAGTACTTC
CASSPGLAGAGYEQYF
>TRBJ1-1|TRBV6-4|.|few
TGTGCCAGATCCCACTGTATACGGGGGGCGATTAACACTGAAGCTTTCTTT
CARSHCIRGAINTEAFF
>TRBJ2-5|TRBV6-2/TRBV6-3|.|.
TGTGCCAGCAATCCCAAAGGCCCAGAGACCCAGTACTTC
CASNPKGPETQYF
>TRBJ1-1|TRBV10-3|.|many
TGTGCCATCAGGGAGGACGGGAACACTGAAGCTTTCTTT
CAIREDGNTEAFF
>TRBJ2-1|TRBV20-1|TRBD2|.
TGCAGTGCTAGAGTCCCTAGCGGGAGGGCGGATGAGCAGTTCTTC
CSARVPSGRADEQFF
>TRBJ2-5|TRBV11-3|.|many
TGTGCCAGCAGCTTACACGGGGAGACCCAGTACTTC
CASSLHGETQYF
>TRBJ2-3|TRBV5-1|.|.
TGCGCCAGCAGCTTGGAGGGACTTCGCACAGATACGCAGTATTTT
CASSLEGLRTDTQYF
>TRBJ1-1|TRBV28|TRBD1|many
TGTGCCAGCAGACCGGGACAGGGGTCGACTGAAGCTTTCTTT
CASRPGQGSTEAFF
>TRBJ2-7|TRBV24-1|.|few
TGTGCCACCAGTGATAATCGGGGGGCGTCCTACGAGCAGTACTTC
CATSDNRGASYEQYF
>TRBJ2-7|TRBV5-1|.|many
TGCGCCAGCAGCGTCCTCAGGGGCTACGAGCAGTACTTC
CASSVLRGYEQYF
>TRBJ2-5|TRBV6-9|TRBD2|many
TGTGCCAGCAGTTACGGGGGCGGGAGGGACCAAGAGACCCAGTACTTC
CASSYGGGRDQETQYF
>TRBJ2-7|TRBV7-9|TRBD2|few
TGTGCCAGCAGGCCTAGCGGTGGTTACGAGCAGTACTTC
CASRPSGGYEQYF
>TRBJ2-2|TRBV28|.|.
TGTGCCAGCAGTTTAGGAGGGGGCGCCGGCACCGGGGAGCTGTTTTTT
CASSLGGGAGTGELFF
>TRBJ1-6|TRBV7-2|.|.
TGTGCCAGCAGCTTGGGGACCTCTATAAATTCACCCCTCCACTTT
CASSLGTSINSPLHF
>TRBJ1-1|TRBV7-9|.|.
TGTGCCAGCAGCTTAGATTGGGGCAGGGTTAGCACTGAAGCTTTCTTT
CASSLDWGRVSTEAFF
>TRBJ1-5|TRBV6-5|TRBD1|.
TGTGCCAGCAGTTCCGCAGGGGGTTACCAGCCCCAGCATTTT
CASSSAGGYQPQHF
>TRBJ1-4|TRBV3-1|.|many
TGTGCCAGCAGCGCCGCAACTAATGAAAAACTGTTTTTT
CASSAATNEKLFF
>TRBJ2-2|TRBV28|TRBD2|.
TGTGCCAGCAGTTTTAGCGGGAGGGCCCACACCGGGGAGCTGTTTTTT
CASSFSGRAHTGELFF
>TRBJ2-6|TRBV6-5|.|few
TGTGCCAGCAGTTTCACCCCGTACCCCGGGGCCAACGTCCTGACTTTC
CASSFTPYPGANVLTF
>TRBJ1-2|TRBV6-1|.|many
TGTGCCAGCAGTCCCGGACGAGCCTCCAGCTACACCTTC
CASSPGRASSYTF
>TRBJ2-7|TRBV7-8|TRBD2|few
TGTGCCAGCAGCTTAATAGCGGGAGATGCCGCTTACGAGCAGTACTTC
CASSLIAGDAAYEQYF
>TRBJ1-1|TRBV28|.|.
TGTGCCAGCAGTTTGTTCCGTGAAGCTTTCTTT
CASSLFREAFF
>TRBJ2-1|TRBV9|.|.
TGTGCCAGCAGCGTAGTTTCGGGCATTATCTCCTACAATGAGCAGTTCTTC
CASSVVSGIISYNEQFF
>TRBJ2-1|TRBV11-3|.|.
TGTGCCAGCAGCTTAAGCGGTCTTAACAATGAGCAGTTCTTC
CASSLSGLNNEQFF
>TRBJ2-7|TRBV20-1|.|many
TGCAGTGCTAGAGGTCTTTCGGGGCCCTTATACGAGCAGTACTTC
CSARGLSGPLYEQYF
>TRBJ2-7|TRBV7-2|.|many
TGTGCCAGCAGCTTAGTAGAGTACGAGCAGTACTTC
CASSLVEYEQYF
>TRBJ1-2|TRBV3-1|.|few
TGTGCCAGCAGCCTTGAGGTTGAAGATGGCTACACCTTC
CASSLEVEDGYTF
>TRBJ2-5|TRBV11-2|.|many
TGTGCCAGCAGTCCTGGGCCAGGTAGAGCGAAAGAGACCCAGTACTTC
CASSPGPGRAKETQYF
>TRBJ1-4|TRBV4-1|TRBD1|.
TGCGCCAGCAGCCAAGCCGGGACAGGAATCGAAAAACTGTTTTTT
CASSQAGTGIEKLFF
>TRBJ2-5|TRBV28|.|few
TGTGCCGGCAGCGTAACAGCCTTCCAAGAGACCCAGTACTTC
CAGSVTAFQETQYF
>TRBJ2-7|TRBV29-1|.|.
TGCAGCGTTGGGGGGCTGGGGGCCTACGAGCAGTACTTC
CSVGGLGAYEQYF
>TRBJ2-5|TRBV13|TRBD1|many
TGTGCCAGCAGCCTGCCCCCACAGGGGGCCTCCGGAGAGACCCAGTACTTC
CASSLPPQGASGETQYF
>TRBJ1-6|TRBV28|TRBD1|.
TGTGCCAGCGGACCGACAGGGATCTTATCCCTCCACTTT
CASGPTGILSLHF
>TRBJ1-1|TRBV12-3/TRBV12-4|.|few
TGTGCCAGCAGTTTTTTGTTTTTTTATTTGAACACTGAAGCTTTCTTT
CASSFLFFYLNTEAFF
>TRBJ1-4|TRBV4-2|.|few
TGTGCCAGCAGCCAAGAAGGAACTAATGAAAAACTGTTTTTT
CASSQEGTNEKLFF
>TRBJ2-7|TRBV15|TRBD1|.
TGTGCCACCAGCCTAAGAACAGGGGCGATCTACGAGCAGTACTTC
CATSLRTGAIYEQYF
>TRBJ2-5|TRBV11-2|.|many
TGTGCCAGCAGCCCCGGACAGTTCCAAGAGACCCAGTACTTC
CASSPGQFQETQYF
>TRBJ1-5|TRBV6-1|.|many
TGTGCCAGCAGTGAAGGGGGAGGGAATCAGCCCCAGCATTTT
CASSEGGGNQPQHF